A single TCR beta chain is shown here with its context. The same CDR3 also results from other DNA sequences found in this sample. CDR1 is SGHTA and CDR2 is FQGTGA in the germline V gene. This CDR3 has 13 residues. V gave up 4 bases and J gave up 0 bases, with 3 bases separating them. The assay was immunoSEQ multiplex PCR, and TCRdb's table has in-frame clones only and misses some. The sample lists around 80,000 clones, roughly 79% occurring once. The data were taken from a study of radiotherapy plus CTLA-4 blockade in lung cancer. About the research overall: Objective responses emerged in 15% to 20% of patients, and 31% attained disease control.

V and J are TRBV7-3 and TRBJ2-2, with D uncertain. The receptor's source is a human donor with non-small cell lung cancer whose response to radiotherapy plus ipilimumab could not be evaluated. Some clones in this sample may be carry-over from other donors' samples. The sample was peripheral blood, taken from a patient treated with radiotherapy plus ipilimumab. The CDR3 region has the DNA TGTGCCAGCAGCTCAGCGAACACCGGGGAGCTGTTTTTT. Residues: CASSSANTGELFF.